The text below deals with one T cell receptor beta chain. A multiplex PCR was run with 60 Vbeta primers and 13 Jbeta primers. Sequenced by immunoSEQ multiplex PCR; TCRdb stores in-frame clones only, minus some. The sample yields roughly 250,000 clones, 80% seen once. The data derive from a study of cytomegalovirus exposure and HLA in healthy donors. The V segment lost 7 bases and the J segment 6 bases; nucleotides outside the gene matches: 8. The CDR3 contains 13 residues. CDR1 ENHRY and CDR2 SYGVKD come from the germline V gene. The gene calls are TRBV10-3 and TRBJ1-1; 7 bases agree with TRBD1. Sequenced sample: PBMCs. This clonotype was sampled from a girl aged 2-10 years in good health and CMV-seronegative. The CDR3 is CAITDRVGAEAFF. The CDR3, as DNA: TGTGCCATCACCGACAGGGTGGGAGCTGAAGCTTTCTTT.